This T cell receptor (beta chain) was retrieved from a study of blood T cell repertoires in COVID-19. About the research overall: Some COVID-19 samples were acute and others convalescent; all came from the United States, Italy and Spain.

This clone was seen only a few times. The method was immunoSEQ multiplex PCR; TCRdb's version includes in-frame clones alone and lacks a portion of them. Among 200,000 to 250,000 clones, approximately 84% were seen once, and the ten largest hold around 0.97%. What was sequenced was peripheral blood. The TCR sequence derives from a middle-aged man with acute or convalescent COVID-19.

CDR3 bases: TGCGCCAGCAGCTTGTTGTCCCAGGGGACCACTGAAGCTTTCTTT. Amino acids: CASSLLSQGTTEAFF. V gene TRBV5-1 combines with J gene TRBJ1-1; a weak D match, TRBD1 (6 bases). Trimming pared 1 base from V and 4 bases from J, leaving 14 bases between. The CDR3 is 15 amino acids. CDR1 and CDR2 (germline): SGHRS, YFSETQ.